This T cell receptor beta chain came from a study of shared clonotypes between healthy human individuals. General study results and limits: Naive subsets generally had larger estimated richness than memory subsets. The low donor count limited represented genetic and exposure-history diversity. Relative to clonotypes present in all four donors, those not shared had lower generation probabilities.

Turning to this clone: Its antigen remains unknown.

Running of the assay took place at deep level. Generated by immunoSEQ multiplex PCR, the TCRdb table keeps only in-frame clones and is missing some. Among 1,400,000 or so clones listed, 98% to 99% were seen once. The clonotype originates from a man aged 30 to 39 in good health. Material for sequencing was naive CD4+ T cells sorted from blood. Subset described: CD45RA+ positively selected.

The CDR3 bases are TGTGCCAGCAGCGTACTAGCGGGGGCCTACAATGAGCAGTTCTTC. It codes for CASSVLAGAYNEQFF. The V gene is TRBV5-4, the J gene TRBJ2-1, with TRBD2 matching over 11 bases. V gave up 4 bases and J gave up 2 bases; unmatched junction bases: 2. CDR3 length equals 15 residues. The germline V gene has CDR1 SGHNT and CDR2 YYREEE (reference sequence).